This T cell receptor beta chain was found in a study of T cell repertoires in cytomegalovirus infection. At the level of the study: In public TCR beta signatures, there were indications of both CMV infection and matching HLA type.

Via MiXCR, TCRdb re-called the reads, giving one row per CDR3 protein. In the table there are about 440,000 distinct CDR3 sequences, roughly 30% of which are singletons. Study-wide points: Ex vivo, HLA-C-restricted CMV-specific TCR beta clonotypes prevailed over the rest of the response. Cumulated frequencies of public TCR beta families served to identify carriers of CMV plus the relevant HLA.

CDR3 length: 16 amino acids. V was clipped by 6 bases and J by 0 bases, with 15 bases between them. This clonotype was seen at least ten times. Its antigen is undetermined. J is TRBJ1-5 and V is TRBV12-3 or TRBV12-4; tentative D call: TRBD1 (6 bases). Sequenced sample: PBMCs. This sequence originates from a human donor in good health (CMV status not recorded). Some clones in this sample may be carry-over from other donors' samples. CDR3 region: CASRIQGSSSNQPQHF. The DNA of the CDR3 is TGTGCCAGCAGGATACAGGGTTCAAGTAGCAATCAGCCCCAGCATTTT.